The source of this T cell receptor (beta chain) is a study of blood T cell repertoires in COVID-19. The assay was immunoSEQ multiplex PCR, and TCRdb's table has in-frame clones only and misses some. The sample lists some 200,000 clones; less than 90% were seen once. Enrollees, about 18 to 100 years old, lived in roughly 24 US areas. This TCR came from a woman aged 25 to 39 who had recovered from COVID-19. Sequences were obtained from PBMCs or T cells enriched from blood (not recorded which).

The CDR3 protein is CASTLYGVGQPQHF. The CDR3 nucleotides are TGTGCCAGTACCTTATACGGGGTAGGACAGCCCCAGCATTTT. The chain couples TRBV19 to TRBJ1-5; no firm D call. This CDR3 spans 14 amino acids. Trimming shortened V by 7 bases and J by 7 bases, and 17 bases separated the two germline ends. CDR1 and CDR2 from the germline V gene are LNHDA and SQIVND (reference sequence).